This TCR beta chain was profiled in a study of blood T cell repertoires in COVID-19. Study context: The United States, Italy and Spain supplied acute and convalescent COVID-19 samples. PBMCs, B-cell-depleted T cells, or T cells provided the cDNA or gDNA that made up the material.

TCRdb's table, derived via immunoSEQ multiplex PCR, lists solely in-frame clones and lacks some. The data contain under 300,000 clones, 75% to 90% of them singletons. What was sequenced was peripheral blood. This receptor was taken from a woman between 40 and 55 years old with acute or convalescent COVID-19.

The CDR3 DNA reads as TGTGCCAGCAGCGTAACGGCTCGGAAAGGGGCAGCCGAGATCTCTGGGGCCAACGTCCTGACTTTC. Translated: CASSVTARKGAAEISGANVLTF. The genes are TRBV9 and TRBJ2-6, with a weak D call TRBD1 (5 bases). V lost 1 base, J lost 0 bases, and 26 bases lay in between. CDR1 SGDLS and CDR2 YYNGEE come from the germline V gene. The CDR3 spans 22 residues.